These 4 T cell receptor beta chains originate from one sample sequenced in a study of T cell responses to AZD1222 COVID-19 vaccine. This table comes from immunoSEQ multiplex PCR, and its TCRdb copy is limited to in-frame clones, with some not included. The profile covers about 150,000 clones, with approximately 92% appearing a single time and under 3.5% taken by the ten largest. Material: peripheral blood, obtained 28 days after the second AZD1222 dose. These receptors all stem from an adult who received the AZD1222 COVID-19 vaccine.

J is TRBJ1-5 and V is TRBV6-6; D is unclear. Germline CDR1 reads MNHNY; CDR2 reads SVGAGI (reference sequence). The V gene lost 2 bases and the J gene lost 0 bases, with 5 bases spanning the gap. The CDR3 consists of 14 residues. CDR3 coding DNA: TGTGCCAGCAGTTACCTCGGTAGCAATCAGCCCCAGCATTTT. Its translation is CASSYLGSNQPQHF.

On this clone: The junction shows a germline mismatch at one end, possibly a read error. The CDR3 is CAQGVDEQFF. In DNA form, the CDR3 reads TGCGCACAGGGGGTCGATGAGCAGTTCTTC. The J gene is TRBJ2-1, the V gene TRBV2, with 8 positions matching TRBD1. The CDR3 runs to 10 residues. Germline CDR1 reads SNHLY; CDR2 reads FYNNEI. Complete variable domain (other parts from reference TRBV2 and TRBJ2-1): EPEVTQTPSHQVTQMGQEVILRCVPISNHLYFYWYRQILGQKVEFLVSFYNNEISEKSEIFDDQFSVERPDGSNFTLKIRSTKLEDSAMYFCAQGVDEQFFGPGTRLTVL.

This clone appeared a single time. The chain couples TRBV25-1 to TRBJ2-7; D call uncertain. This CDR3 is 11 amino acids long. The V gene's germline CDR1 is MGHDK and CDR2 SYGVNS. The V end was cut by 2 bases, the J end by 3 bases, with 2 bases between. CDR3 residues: CASSEGYEQYF. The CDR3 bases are TGTGCCAGCAGTGAAGGCTACGAGCAGTACTTC.

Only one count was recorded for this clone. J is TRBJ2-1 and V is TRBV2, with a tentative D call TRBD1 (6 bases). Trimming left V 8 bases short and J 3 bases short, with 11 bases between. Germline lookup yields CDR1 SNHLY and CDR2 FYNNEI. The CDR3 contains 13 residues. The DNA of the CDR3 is TGTGCCAGCTCCCAGGACAGCTACAATGAGCAGTTCTTC. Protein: CASSQDSYNEQFF.